A single T cell receptor (beta chain) is shown here with its context. Its specificity is unknown. CDR3 length equals 16 residues. CDR1 and CDR2 (germline): LGHNA, YSLEER. Trimming cost V 4 bases and J 2 bases; bases outside gene matches: 8. RNA was extracted with the RNeasy kit, and a quantity of roughly 0.45 to 1 ug was reverse transcribed using random hexamers. Amplification of TCR beta CDR3 used immunoSEQ multiplex PCR across 54 Vbeta and 13 Jbeta. TCRdb ran MiXCR on the immunoSEQ multiplex PCR reads and lists one entry per CDR3 protein. Of about 190,000 distinct CDR3 sequences listed, 90% to 95% were seen once; the top ten hold approximately 0.094%. TCR beta sequences were obtained from blood CD8+ and CD4+ T cells. Bulk CD8+ and CD4+ cells came from magnetic negative isolation; CD8+ TEMRA by FACS. The sample is drawn from a study of CD8 T cells in Susac syndrome. Study-level results: The study's TCR sequencing and HLA analysis drew on a certain number of individuals. That number was acknowledged as relatively small.

The V and J genes are TRBV4-3 and TRBJ1-2; 9 bases are a match to TRBD1. The sequence was collected from a human donor in good health. Specimen: CD4+ T cells from PBMCs. This chain's CDR3 is CASSRSTGTGNYGYTF. CDR3 DNA sequence: TGCGCCAGCAGCCGATCCACCGGGACAGGGAACTATGGCTACACCTTC.